This T cell receptor (beta chain) was sequenced during a study of T cell responses to AZD1222 COVID-19 vaccine. Germline loops: CDR1 MGHRA, CDR2 YSYEKL. The V gene end was trimmed by 6 bases and the J gene end by 0 bases; junction bases not matched to a gene: 7. CDR3 length equals 15 residues. Assay: immunoSEQ multiplex PCR; the TCRdb copy retains only in-frame clones and omits some. The table has roughly 100,000 clones, over 80% seen once. Study-wide results and caveats: Baseline seropositivity occurred in only a handful of AZD1222 recipients. Possibly, clonal diversity was underestimated; donors were largely white British and included more females.

As concerns this clone: No antigen is known for it.

The specimen comprised peripheral blood, sampled on day 0 of AZD1222 vaccination. The chain uses TRBV4-1 and TRBJ2-7, with 8 bases identical to TRBD1. The sequence derives from an adult in good health. The CDR3 spells CASSPGQGSSYEQYF. Written as DNA, the CDR3 is TGCGCCAGCAGTCCCGGACAGGGATCCTCCTACGAGCAGTACTTC.